A selection of T cell receptor beta chains follows, all from one sample in a study of cytomegalovirus exposure and HLA in healthy donors. Assay used: immunoSEQ multiplex PCR; TCRdb lists only in-frame clones, some missing. Counted here are fewer than 200,000 clones, under 90% occurring once; the ten biggest clones make up roughly 1.5%. The specimen sequenced was PBMCs. The origin of the receptors is a male donor in good health and CMV-seronegative. Both conserved end residues are trimmed from each CDR3.

v_gene	j_gene	CDR3aa
TRBV9	TRBJ2-7	ASSVGSGPAYEQY
TRBV6-5	TRBJ2-1	ASSSPGGSYNEQF
TRBV18	TRBJ1-5	ASSPQQGPNQPQH
TRBV4-2	TRBJ2-3	ASSPFGVSDTQY
TRBV18	TRBJ1-1	ASSPLTVNTEAF
TRBV6-1	TRBJ1-2	ASSEGQGNYGYT
TRBV7-3	TRBJ2-3	ASSSPDRGYTQY
TRBV6-5	TRBJ2-7	ASRPGRGAYEQY
TRBV28	TRBJ2-7	ASRSQGRRYEQY
TRBV7-3	TRBJ2-1	ASSLRESSYNEQF
TRBV2	TRBJ1-4	ASRDRANEKLF
TRBV2	TRBJ2-2	ASSGDRGTGELF
TRBV27	TRBJ1-2	ASSLTQGESYGYT
TRBV5-4	TRBJ2-7	ASSPNSGGSYEQY
TRBV10-1	TRBJ2-1	ASRATSGVGEQF
TRBV18	TRBJ1-1	ASSPRQGQGTEAF
TRBV7-9	TRBJ2-1	ASSSPLREGLREQF
TRBV6-6	TRBJ2-1	ASRTGTSSFNEQF
TRBV11-3	TRBJ2-7	ASSPDAGVMNEQY
TRBV2	TRBJ2-4	ASTDEVRIQY
TRBV10-3	TRBJ1-3	AITAHPKAGNTIY
TRBV27	TRBJ1-2	ASSRTGRSYGYT
TRBV7-2	TRBJ2-7	ASSSQGPLLYEQY
TRBV7-9	TRBJ1-2	ASSLAAGDGYT
TRBV7-7	TRBJ1-1	ASSLGGDSTEAF
TRBV5-4	TRBJ1-1	ASSLRSGTEAF
TRBV6-1	TRBJ1-1	ASSWGTGRAF
TRBV11-2	TRBJ1-2	ASSPDPNYGYT
TRBV5-1	TRBJ2-5	ASSLRAGLAGGGETQY
TRBV28	TRBJ1-1	ASSRRQTLNTEAF
TRBV5-5	TRBJ1-5	ASSRQTNQPQH
TRBV12-5	TRBJ2-7	ASGLVLAAEQY
TRBV28	TRBJ1-1	ASSFRGTGGKAF
TRBV7-2	TRBJ2-5	ASTRTLETQY
TRBV6-5	TRBJ2-7	ASSQTSGGYEQY
TRBV4-2	TRBJ1-5	ASSQGGQPQH